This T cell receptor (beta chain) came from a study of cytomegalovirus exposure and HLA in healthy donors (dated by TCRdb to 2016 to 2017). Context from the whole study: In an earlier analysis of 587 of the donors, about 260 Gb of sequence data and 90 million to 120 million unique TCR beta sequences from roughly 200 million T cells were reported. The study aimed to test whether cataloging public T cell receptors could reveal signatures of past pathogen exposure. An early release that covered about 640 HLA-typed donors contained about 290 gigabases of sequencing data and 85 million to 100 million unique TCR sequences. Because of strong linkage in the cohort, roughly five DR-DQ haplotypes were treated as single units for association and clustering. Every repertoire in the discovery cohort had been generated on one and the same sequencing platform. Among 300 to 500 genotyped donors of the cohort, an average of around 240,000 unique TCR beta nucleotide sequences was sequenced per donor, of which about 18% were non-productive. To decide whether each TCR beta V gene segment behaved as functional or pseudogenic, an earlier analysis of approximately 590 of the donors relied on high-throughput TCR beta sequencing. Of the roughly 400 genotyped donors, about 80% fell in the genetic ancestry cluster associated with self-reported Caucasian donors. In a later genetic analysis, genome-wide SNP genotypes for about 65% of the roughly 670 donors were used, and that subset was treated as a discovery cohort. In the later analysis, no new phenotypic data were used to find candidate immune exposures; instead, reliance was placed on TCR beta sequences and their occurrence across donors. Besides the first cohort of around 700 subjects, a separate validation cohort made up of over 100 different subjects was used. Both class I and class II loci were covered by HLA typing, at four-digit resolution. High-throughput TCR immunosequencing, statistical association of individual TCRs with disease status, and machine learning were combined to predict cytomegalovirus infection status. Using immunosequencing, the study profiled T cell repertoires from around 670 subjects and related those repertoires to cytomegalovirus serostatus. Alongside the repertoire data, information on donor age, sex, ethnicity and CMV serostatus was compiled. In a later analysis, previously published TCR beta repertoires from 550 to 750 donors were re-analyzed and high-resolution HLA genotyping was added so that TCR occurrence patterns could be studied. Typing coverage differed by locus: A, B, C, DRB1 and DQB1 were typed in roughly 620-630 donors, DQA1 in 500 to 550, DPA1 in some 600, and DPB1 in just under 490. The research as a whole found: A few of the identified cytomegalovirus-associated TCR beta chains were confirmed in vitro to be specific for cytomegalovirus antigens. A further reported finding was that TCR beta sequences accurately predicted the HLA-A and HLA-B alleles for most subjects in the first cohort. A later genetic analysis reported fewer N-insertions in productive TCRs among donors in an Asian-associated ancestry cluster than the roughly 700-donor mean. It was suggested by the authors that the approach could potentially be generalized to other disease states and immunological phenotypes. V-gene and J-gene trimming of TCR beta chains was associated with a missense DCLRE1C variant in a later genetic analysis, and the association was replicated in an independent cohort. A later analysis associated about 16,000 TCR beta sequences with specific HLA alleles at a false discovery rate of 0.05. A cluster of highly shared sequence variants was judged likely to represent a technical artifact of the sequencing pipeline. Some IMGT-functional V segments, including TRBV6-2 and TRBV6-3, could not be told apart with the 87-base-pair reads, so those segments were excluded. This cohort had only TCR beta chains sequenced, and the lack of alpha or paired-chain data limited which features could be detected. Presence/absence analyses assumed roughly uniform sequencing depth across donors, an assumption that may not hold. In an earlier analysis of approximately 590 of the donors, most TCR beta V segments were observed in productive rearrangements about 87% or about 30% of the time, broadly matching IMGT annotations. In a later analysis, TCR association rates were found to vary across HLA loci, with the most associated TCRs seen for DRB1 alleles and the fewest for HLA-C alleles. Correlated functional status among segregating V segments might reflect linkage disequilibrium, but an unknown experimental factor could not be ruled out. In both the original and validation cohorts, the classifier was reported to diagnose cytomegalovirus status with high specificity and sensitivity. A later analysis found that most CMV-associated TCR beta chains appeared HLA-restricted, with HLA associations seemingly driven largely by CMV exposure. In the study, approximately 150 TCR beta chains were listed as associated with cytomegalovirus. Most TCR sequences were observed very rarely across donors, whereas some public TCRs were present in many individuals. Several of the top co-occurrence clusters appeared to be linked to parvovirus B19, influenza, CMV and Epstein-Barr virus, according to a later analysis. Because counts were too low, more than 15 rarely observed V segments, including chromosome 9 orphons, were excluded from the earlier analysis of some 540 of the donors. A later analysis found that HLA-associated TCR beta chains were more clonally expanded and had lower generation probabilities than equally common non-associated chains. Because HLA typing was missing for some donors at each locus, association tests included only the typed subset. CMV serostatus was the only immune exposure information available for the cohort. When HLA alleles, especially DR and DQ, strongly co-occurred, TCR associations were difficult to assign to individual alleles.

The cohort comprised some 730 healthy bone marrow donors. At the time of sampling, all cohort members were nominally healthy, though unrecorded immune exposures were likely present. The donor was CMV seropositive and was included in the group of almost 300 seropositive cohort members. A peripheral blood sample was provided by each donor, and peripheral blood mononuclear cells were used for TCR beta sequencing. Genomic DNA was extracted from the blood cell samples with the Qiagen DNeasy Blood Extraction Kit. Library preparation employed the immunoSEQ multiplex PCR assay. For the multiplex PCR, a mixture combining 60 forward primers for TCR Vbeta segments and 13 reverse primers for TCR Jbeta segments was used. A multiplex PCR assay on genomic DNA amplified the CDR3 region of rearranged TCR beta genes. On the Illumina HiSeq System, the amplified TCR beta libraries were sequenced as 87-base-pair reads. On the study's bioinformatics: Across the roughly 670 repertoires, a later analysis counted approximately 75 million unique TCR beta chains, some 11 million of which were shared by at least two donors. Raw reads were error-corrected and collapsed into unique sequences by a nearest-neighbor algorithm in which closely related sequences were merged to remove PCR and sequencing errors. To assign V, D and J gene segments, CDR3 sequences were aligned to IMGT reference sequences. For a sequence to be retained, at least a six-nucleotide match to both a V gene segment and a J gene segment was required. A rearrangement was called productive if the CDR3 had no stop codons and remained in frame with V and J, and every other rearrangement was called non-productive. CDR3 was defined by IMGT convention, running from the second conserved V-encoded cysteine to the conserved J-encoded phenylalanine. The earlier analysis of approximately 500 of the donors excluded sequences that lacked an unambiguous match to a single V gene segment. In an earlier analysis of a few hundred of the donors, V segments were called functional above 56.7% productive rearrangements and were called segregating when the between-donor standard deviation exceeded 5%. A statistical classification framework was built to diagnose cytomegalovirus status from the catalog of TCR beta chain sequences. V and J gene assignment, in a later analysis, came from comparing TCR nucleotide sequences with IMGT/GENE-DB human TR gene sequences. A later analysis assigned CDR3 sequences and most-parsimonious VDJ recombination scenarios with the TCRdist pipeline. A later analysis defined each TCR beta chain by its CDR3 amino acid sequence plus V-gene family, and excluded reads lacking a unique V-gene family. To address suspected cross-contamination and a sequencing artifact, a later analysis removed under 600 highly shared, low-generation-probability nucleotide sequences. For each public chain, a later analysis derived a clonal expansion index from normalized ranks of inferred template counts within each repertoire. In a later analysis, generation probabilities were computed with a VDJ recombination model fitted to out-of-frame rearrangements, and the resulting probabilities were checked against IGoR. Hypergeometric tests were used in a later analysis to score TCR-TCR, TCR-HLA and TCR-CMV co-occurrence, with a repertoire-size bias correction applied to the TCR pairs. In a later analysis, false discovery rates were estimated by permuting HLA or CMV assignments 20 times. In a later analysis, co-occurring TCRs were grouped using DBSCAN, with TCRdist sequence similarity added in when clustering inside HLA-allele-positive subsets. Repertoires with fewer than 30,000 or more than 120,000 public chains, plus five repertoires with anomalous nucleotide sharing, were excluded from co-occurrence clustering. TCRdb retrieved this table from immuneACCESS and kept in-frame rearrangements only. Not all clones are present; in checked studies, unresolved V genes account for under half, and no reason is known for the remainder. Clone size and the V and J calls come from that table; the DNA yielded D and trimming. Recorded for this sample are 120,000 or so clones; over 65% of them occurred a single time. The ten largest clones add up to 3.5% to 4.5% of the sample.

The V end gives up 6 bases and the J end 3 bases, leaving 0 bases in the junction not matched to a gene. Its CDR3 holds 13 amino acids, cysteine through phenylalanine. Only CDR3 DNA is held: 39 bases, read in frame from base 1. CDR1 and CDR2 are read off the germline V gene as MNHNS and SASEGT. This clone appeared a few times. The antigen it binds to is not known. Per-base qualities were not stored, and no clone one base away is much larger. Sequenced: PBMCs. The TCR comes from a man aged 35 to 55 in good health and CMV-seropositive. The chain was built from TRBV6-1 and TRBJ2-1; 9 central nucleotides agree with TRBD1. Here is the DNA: TGTGCCAGCAGGGGACAGGGCTACAATGAGCAGTTCTTC. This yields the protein CASRGQGYNEQFF.